Sequencing of this T cell receptor beta chain was carried out in a study of cytomegalovirus exposure and HLA in healthy donors. General study points: Later analysis suggested links between common viral pathogens and several top significant clusters.

Germline V gene lookup returns CDR1 SGHAT and CDR2 FQNNGV. The CDR3 has 15 amino acids. With 0 bases removed from V and 5 bases from J, the gap between germline ends came to 14 bases. The PCR employed 60 Vbeta primers together with 13 Jbeta primers. Only in-frame clones appear in the TCRdb table, and some are missing; sequencing was by immunoSEQ multiplex PCR. The data hold 150,000 to 200,000 clones, with approximately 72% observed a single time. On this clone itself: Its antigen is unidentified.

The sequenced sample consisted of PBMCs. The clonotype originates from a female donor in good health and CMV-seronegative. The rearrangement links TRBV11-2 to TRBJ2-7; unclear D gene. CDR3 in DNA: TGTGCCAGCAGCTTAGATTACCGGGTCGGCCACGAGCAGTACTTC. It translates to CASSLDYRVGHEQYF.